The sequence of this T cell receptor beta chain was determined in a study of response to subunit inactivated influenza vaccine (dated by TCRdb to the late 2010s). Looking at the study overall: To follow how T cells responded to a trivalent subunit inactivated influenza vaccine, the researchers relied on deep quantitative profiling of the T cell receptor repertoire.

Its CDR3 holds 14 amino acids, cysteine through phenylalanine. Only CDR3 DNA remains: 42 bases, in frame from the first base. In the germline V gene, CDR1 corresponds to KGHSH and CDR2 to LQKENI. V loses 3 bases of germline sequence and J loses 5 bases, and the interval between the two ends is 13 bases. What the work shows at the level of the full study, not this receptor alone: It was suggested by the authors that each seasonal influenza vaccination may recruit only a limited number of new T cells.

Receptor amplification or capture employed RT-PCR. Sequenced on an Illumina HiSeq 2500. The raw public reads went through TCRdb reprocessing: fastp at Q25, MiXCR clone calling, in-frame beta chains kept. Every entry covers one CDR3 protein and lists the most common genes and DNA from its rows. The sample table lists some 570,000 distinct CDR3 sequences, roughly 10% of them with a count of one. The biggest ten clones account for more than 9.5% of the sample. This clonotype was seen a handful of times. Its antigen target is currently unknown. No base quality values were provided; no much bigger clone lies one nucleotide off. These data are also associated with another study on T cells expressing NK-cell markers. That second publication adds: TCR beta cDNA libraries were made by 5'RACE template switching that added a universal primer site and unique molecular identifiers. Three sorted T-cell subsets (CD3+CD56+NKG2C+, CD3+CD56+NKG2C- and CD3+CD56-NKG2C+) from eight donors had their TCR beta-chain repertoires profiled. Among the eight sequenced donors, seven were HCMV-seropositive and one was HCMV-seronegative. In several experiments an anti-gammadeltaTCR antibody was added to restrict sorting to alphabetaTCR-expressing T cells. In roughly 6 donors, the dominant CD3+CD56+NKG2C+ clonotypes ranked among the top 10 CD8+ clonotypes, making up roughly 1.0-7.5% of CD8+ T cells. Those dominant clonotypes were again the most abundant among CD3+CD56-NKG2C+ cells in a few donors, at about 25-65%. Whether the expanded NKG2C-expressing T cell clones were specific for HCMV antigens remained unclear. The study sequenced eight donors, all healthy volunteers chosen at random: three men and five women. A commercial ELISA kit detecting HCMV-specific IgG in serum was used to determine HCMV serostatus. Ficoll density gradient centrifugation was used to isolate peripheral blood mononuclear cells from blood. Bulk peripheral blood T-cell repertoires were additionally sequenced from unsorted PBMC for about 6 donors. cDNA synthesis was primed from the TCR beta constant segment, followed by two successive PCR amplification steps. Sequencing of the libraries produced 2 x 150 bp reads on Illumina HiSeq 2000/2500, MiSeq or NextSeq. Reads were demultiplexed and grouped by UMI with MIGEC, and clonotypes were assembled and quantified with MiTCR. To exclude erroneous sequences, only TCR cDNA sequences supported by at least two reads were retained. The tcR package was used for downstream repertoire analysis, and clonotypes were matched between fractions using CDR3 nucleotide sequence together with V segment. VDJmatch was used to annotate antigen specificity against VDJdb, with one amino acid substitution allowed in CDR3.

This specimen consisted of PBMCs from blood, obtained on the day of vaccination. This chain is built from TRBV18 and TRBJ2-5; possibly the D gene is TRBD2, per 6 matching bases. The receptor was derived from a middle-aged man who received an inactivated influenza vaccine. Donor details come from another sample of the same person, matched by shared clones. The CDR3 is CASSPGTPRETQYF. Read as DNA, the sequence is TGTGCCAGCTCACCCGGGACTCCCAGGGAGACCCAGTACTTC.